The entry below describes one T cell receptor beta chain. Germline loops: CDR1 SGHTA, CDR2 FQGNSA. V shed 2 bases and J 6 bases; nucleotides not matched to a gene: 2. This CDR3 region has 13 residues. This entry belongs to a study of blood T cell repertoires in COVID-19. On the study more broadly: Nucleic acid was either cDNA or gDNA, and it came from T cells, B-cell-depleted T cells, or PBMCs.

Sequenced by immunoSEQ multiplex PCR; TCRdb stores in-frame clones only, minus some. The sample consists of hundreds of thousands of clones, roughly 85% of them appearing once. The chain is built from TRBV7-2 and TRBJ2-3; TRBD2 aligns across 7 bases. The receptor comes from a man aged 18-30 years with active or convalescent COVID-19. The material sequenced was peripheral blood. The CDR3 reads CASSLWGGDTQYF. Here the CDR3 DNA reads TGTGCCAGCAGCTTATGGGGGGGGGATACGCAGTATTTT.